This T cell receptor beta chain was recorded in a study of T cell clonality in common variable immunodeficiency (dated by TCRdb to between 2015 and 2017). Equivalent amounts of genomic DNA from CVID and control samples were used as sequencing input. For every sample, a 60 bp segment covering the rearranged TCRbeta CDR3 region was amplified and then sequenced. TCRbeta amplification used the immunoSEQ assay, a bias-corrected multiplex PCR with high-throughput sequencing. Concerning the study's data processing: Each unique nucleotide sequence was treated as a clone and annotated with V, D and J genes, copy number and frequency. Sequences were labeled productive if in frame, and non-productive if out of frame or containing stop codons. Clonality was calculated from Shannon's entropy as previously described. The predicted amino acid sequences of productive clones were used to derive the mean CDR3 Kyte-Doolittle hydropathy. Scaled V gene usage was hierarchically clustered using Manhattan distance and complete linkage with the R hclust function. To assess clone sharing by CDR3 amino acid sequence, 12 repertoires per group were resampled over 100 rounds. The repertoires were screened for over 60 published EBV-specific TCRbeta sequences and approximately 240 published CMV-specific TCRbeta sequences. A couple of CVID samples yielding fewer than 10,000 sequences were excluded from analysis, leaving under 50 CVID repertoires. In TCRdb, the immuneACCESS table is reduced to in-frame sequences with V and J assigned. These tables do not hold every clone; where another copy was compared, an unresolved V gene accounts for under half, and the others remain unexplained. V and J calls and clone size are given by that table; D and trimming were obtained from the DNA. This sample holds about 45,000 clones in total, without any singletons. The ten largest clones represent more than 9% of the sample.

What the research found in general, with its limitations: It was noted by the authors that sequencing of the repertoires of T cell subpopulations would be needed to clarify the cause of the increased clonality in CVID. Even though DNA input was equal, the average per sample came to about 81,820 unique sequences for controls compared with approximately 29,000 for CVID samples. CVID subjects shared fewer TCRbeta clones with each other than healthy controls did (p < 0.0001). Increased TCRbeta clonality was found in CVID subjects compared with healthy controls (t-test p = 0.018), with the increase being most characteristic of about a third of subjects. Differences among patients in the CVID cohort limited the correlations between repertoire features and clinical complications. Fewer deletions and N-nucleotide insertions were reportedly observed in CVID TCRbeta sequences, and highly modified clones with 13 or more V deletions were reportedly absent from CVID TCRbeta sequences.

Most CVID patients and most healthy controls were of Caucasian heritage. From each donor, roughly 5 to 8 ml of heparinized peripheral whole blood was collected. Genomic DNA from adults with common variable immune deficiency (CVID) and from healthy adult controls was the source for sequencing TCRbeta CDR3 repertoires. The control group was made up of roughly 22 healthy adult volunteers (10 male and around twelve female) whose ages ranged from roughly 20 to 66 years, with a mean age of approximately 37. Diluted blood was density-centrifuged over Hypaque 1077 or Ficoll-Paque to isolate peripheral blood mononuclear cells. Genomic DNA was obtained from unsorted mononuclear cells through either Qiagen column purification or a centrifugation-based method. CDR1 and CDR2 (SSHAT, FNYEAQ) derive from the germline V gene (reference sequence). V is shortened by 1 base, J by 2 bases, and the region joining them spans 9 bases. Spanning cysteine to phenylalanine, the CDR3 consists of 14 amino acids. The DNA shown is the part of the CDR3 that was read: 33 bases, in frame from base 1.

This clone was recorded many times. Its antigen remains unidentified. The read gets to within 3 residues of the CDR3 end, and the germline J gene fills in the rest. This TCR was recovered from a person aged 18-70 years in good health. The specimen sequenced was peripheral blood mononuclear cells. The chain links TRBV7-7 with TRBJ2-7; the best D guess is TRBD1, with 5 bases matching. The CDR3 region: CASSLEAGTYEQYF. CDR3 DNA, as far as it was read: TGTGCCAGCAGCTTAGAGGCAGGGACCTACGAG. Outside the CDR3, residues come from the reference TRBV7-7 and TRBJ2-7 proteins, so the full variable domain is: GAGVSQSPRYKVTKRGQDVTLRCDPISSHATLYWYQQALGQGPEFLTYFNYEAQPDKSGLPSDRFSAERPEGSISTLTIQRTEQRDSAMYRCASSLEAGTYEQYFGPGTRLTVT.